This T cell receptor beta chain was sequenced in a study of T-cell reconstitution after alpha-beta-depleted transplantation in children. The study, taken as a whole, reports: Once a year had passed after transplant, T-cell counts and diversity came mostly from newly produced T cells. Roughly two months post-transplant, alpha-beta T cells reportedly originated from several hundred graft clones that had expanded. Certain patients had high TCRbeta diversity at day 60, and it came from recipient T cells and thymic progenitors that survived.

TCRbeta library preparation incorporated unique molecular identifiers. TCRdb reprocessed the PCR reads via MiXCR and lists one record per CDR3 protein. This table holds about 230,000 distinct CDR3 sequences, roughly 11% found once. This clonotype was observed many times. What it binds is unknown. The CDR3 contains 13 residues. CDR1 and CDR2 (germline): MGHDK, SYGVNS. Deletions cut 7 bases from V and 0 bases from J, with 9 bases between. The TCR originated in a child under three years old with acute myeloid leukemia, due to receive a stem cell transplant. Sequencing was performed on PBMCs, taken before TCRalphabeta/CD19-depleted stem cell transplant. The chain employs TRBV25-1 and TRBJ1-1; D is unclear. The CDR3 protein is CASTGRLNTEAFF. CDR3 nucleotides: TGTGCCAGCACCGGACGGCTGAACACTGAAGCTTTCTTT.